A selection of T cell receptor beta chains follows, all from one sample in a study of cytomegalovirus exposure and HLA in healthy donors. Repertoires were generated with immunoSEQ multiplex PCR, while TCRdb's copy carries only in-frame clones and drops some. This sample yields a few hundred thousand clones, of which about nine tenths are seen a single time; 1.5% to 2% belongs to the top ten. Sequenced input: PBMCs. The receptors stem from a girl aged 2-10 years in good health and CMV-seronegative. Both conserved end residues are part of each CDR3. Fields, in order: clone size, J gene, V gene, D gene, CDR3 DNA, CDR3 protein. D genes are given only for firm matches. Expanded clones are given a class, and other clones once, few, many or no size at all.

>once|TRBJ1-5|TRBV2|TRBD1
TGTGCCAGCAGCCCGAAAGGGACAGGTTCGGTTCTGAGCAATCAGCCCCAGCATTTT
CASSPKGTGSVLSNQPQHF
>-|TRBJ2-2|TRBV18|TRBD1
TGTGCCAGCTCACCGGGACAGGGGGTCGGCGGGGAGCTGTTTTTT
CASSPGQGVGGELFF
>-|TRBJ1-1|TRBV6-5|-
TGTGCCAGCAGTTGGGGTAGTAGGGGAAACACTGAAGCTTTCTTT
CASSWGSRGNTEAFF
>-|TRBJ1-1|TRBV5-1|-
TGCGCCAGCAGCCCTGAACTAACGCACACTGAAGCTTTCTTT
CASSPELTHTEAFF
>-|TRBJ1-1|TRBV7-2|-
TGTGCCAGCAGCCGCCGGGGGGGGAGAAACACTGAAGCTTTCTTT
CASSRRGGRNTEAFF
>-|TRBJ2-7|TRBV5-1|TRBD1
TGCGCCAGCAGCTTGGCGGGACAGGGAATCCACGAGCAGTACTTC
CASSLAGQGIHEQYF
>-|TRBJ1-2|TRBV6-1|-
TGTGCCAGCGACGGGGGCTACACCTTC
CASDGGYTF
>-|TRBJ2-6|TRBV6-5|-
TGTGCCAGCAAGGGGCCTACCTCTGGGGCCAACGTCCTGACTTTC
CASKGPTSGANVLTF
>-|TRBJ2-2|TRBV6-1|-
TGTGCCAGCAGTGAAGCGGGGGCGGCGAACACCGGGGAGCTGTTTTTT
CASSEAGAANTGELFF
>-|TRBJ2-7|TRBV5-1|TRBD1
TGCGCCAGCAGCTTGGAACATCCGGGACAGGGCGTCTACGAGCAGTACTTC
CASSLEHPGQGVYEQYF
>-|TRBJ2-1|TRBV7-6|TRBD2
TGTGCCAGCAGCTTTGGACTAGCGGGAGACCTCTCCTACAATGAGCAGTTCTTC
CASSFGLAGDLSYNEQFF
>-|TRBJ2-3|TRBV7-3|-
TGTGCCAGCAGCTTAAATCGCGCGGATACGCAGTATTTT
CASSLNRADTQYF
>-|TRBJ2-7|TRBV18|TRBD2
TGTGCCAGCTCACCAACTAGCGGGGTCTACGAGCAGTACTTC
CASSPTSGVYEQYF
>once|TRBJ2-1|TRBV13|TRBD2
TGTGCCAGCAGCTCTCTAGCGGGAGAGAAATACAATGAGCAATTCTTC
CASSSLAGEKYNEQFF
>-|TRBJ2-7|TRBV27|-
TGTGCCAGCAGTTTGAGGTTTGGCTACGAGCAGTACTTC
CASSLRFGYEQYF
>-|TRBJ1-5|TRBV5-6|-
TGTGCCAGCAGCTTGGCCGGTAGCAATCAGCCCCAGCATTTT
CASSLAGSNQPQHF
>-|TRBJ1-2|TRBV2|-
TGTGCCAGCGGGTTCGTGGGGGCATCTAACTATGGCTACACCTTC
CASGFVGASNYGYTF
>-|TRBJ1-2|TRBV5-6|-
TGTGCCAGCAGCTTGGGCGGGGGGGGTGGCTACACCTTC
CASSLGGGGGYTF
>-|TRBJ1-5|TRBV28|-
TGTGCCAGCACCCTAAGGGCTACGGGGGGCAATCAGCCCCAGCATTTT
CASTLRATGGNQPQHF
>-|TRBJ2-1|TRBV2|-
TGTGCCAGCAACAGGGAAGGTGGGTACAATGAGCAGTTCTTC
CASNREGGYNEQFF
>few|TRBJ1-4|TRBV10-1|-
TGCGCCAGCAGTGATAATGGCGGGAAAAAACTGTTTTTT
CASSDNGGKKLFF
>-|TRBJ2-2|TRBV13|TRBD2
TGTGCCAGCAGCCCGCGTTCGGGACTAGCGAGGAACACCGGGGAGCTGTTTTTT
CASSPRSGLARNTGELFF
>-|TRBJ2-2|TRBV2|TRBD1
TGTGCCAGCAGACAAACAGGGGCCAGCACCGGGGAGCTGTTTTTT
CASRQTGASTGELFF
>-|TRBJ2-1|TRBV27|TRBD2
TGTGCCAGCAGCTTGGCGGGGGGGGGTTACAATGAGCAGTTCTTC
CASSLAGGGYNEQFF
>once|TRBJ2-5|TRBV7-6|TRBD1
TGTGCCAGCAGCCCGAGGACAGGGGGAGGACAAGAGACCCAGTACTTC
CASSPRTGGGQETQYF
>-|TRBJ2-5|TRBV4-1|-
TGCGCCAGCAGCCCACAGGAGACCCAGTACTTC
CASSPQETQYF
>-|TRBJ2-2|TRBV28|TRBD1
TGTGCCAGCAGTTTTGTGACAGGGGGAGTGAACACCGGGGAGCTGTTTTTT
CASSFVTGGVNTGELFF
>-|TRBJ2-7|TRBV4-1|TRBD2
TGCGCCAGCAGCCAAGTAAGGGCGGGAGGGGAAGCGCAGTACTTC
CASSQVRAGGEAQYF
>-|TRBJ2-5|TRBV5-1|TRBD2
TGCGCCAGCAGCGCGGGGACTACCTACGAACAAGAGACCCAGTACTTC
CASSAGTTYEQETQYF
>-|TRBJ1-1|TRBV4-2|-
TGTGCCAGCAGCCATGAAAATGACACGCACATGAACACTGAAGCTTTCTTT
CASSHENDTHMNTEAFF
>-|TRBJ2-4|TRBV4-1|-
TGCGCCAGCAGCCAAGTGACAGGAGCGAAAAACATTCAGTACTTC
CASSQVTGAKNIQYF
>-|TRBJ1-3|TRBV10-2|-
TGCGCCAGCAGTGAGTCTCAGGGTGTTTATGGAAACACCATATATTTT
CASSESQGVYGNTIYF
>-|TRBJ2-7|TRBV2|-
TGTGCCAGCAGTGAGAGTGTGGTGAGACAGGAGTACGAGCAGTACTTC
CASSESVVRQEYEQYF
>-|TRBJ2-1|TRBV5-6|TRBD2
TGTGCCAGCAACCCCAACCTAGCGGGGGGGCGAAGTGAGCAGTTCTTC
CASNPNLAGGRSEQFF
>-|TRBJ1-1|TRBV19|-
TGTGCCAGTAGTATAACAGAGCAGCATGAAGCTTTCTTT
CASSITEQHEAFF